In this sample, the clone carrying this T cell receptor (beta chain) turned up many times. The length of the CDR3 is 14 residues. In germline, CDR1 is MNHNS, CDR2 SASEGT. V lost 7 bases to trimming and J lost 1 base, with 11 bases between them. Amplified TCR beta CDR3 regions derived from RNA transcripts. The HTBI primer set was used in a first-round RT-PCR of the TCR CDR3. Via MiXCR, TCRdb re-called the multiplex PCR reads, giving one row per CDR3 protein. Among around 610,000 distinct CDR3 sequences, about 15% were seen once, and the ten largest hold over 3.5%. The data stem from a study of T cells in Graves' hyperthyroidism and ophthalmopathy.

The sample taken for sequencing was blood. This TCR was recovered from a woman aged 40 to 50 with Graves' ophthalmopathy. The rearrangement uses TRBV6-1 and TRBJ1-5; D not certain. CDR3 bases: TGTGCCAGCAACCCCGGACGGAGCAATCAGCCCCAGCATTTT. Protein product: CASNPGRSNQPQHF.